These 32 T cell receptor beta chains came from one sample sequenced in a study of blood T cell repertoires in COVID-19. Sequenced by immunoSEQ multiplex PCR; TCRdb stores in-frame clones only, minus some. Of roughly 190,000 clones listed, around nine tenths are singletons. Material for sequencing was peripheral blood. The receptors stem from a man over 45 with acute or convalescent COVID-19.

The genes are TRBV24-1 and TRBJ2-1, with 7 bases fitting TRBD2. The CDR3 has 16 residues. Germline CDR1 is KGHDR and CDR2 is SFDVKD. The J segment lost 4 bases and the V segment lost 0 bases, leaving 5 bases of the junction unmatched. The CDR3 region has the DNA TGTGCCACCAGTGATTTGTGGGCTAGCGGATACAATGAGCAGTTCTTC. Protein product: CATSDLWASGYNEQFF.

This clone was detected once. CDR3 in amino acids: CASSVGQGTRLSGNTIYF. CDR3 sequence (DNA): TGTGCCAGCAGCGTCGGACAGGGGACTCGTCTCTCTGGAAACACCATATATTTT. This chain joins TRBV9 and TRBJ1-3; 9 positions match TRBD1. CDR3 length: 18 amino acids. Germline V gene lookup returns CDR1 SGDLS and CDR2 YYNGEE. The V gene end was trimmed by 2 bases and the J gene end by 0 bases; junction bases not matched to a gene: 9. The whole variable domain, filled in from reference TRBV9 and TRBJ1-3, reads DSGVTQTPKHLITATGQRVTLRCSPRSGDLSVYWYQQSLDQGLQFLIQYYNGEERAKGNILERFSAQQFPDLHSELNLSSLELGDSALYFCASSVGQGTRLSGNTIYFGEGSWLTVV.

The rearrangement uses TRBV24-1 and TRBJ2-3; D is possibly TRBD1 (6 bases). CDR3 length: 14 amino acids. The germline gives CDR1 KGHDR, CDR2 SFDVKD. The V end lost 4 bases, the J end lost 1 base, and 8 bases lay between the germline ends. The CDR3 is CATSDQGRTDTQYF. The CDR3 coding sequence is TGTGCCACCAGTGACCAGGGGCGCACAGATACGCAGTATTTT.

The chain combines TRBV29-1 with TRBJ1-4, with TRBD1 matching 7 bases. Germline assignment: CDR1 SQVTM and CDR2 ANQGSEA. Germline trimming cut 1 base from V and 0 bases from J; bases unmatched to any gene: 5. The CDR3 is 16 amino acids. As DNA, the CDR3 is TGCAGCGTTGAAGGACAGGGAACGGCAACTAATGAAAAACTGTTTTTT. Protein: CSVEGQGTATNEKLFF.

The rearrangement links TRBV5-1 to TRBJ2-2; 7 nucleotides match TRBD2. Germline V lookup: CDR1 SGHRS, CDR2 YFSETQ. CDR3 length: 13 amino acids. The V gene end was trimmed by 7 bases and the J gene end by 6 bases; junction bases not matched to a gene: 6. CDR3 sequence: CASRTSLAGELFF. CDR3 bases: TGCGCCAGCCGGACTAGTCTGGCCGGGGAGCTGTTTTTT.

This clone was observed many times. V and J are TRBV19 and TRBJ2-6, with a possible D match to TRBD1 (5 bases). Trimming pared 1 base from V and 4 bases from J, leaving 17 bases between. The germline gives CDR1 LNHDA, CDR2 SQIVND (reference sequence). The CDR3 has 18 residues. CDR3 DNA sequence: TGTGCCAGTAGTATAGTCAGGGTAGTGGGGCTCGGGGCCAACGTCCTGACTTTC. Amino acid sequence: CASSIVRVVGLGANVLTF.

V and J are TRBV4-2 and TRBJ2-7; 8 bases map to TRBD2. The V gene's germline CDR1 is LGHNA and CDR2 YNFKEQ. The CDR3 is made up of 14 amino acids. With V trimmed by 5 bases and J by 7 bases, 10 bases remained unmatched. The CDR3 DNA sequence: TGTGCCAGCAGCGATTTAGCGGGACCGGGGGAGCAGTACTTC. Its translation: CASSDLAGPGEQYF.

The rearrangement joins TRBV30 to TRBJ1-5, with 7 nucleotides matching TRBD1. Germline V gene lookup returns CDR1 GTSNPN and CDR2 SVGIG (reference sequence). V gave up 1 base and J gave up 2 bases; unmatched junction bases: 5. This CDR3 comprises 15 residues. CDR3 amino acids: CAWSAGQAGNQPQHF. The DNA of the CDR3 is TGTGCCTGGAGTGCCGGACAGGCTGGCAATCAGCCCCAGCATTTT.

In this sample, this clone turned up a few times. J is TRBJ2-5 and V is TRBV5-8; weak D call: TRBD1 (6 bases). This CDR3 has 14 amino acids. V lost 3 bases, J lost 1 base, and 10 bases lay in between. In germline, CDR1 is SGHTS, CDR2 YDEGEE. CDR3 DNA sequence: TGTGCCAGCAGCTACGGACAGATCCAAGAGACCCAGTACTTC. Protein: CASSYGQIQETQYF. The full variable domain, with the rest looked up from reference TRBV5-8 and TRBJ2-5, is EAGVTQSPTHLIKTRGQQATLRCSPISGHTSVYWYQQALGLGLQFLLWYDEGEERNRGNFPPRFSGRQFPNYSSELNVNALELEDSALYLCASSYGQIQETQYFGPGTRLLVL.

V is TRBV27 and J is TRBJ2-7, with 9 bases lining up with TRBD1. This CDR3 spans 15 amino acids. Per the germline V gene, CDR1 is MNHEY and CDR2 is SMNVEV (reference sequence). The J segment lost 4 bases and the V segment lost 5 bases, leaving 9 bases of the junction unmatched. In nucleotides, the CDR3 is TGTGCCAGCAGTCGTTGGGGGACAGGGAGTTACGAGCAGTACTTC. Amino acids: CASSRWGTGSYEQYF.

The CDR3 DNA reads as TGTGCCAGCAGCTTAGGTCGCCAGCGGGTCCCGGACGTC. Amino acid sequence: CASSLGRQRVPDV. V is TRBV13 and J is TRBJ2-7; D might be TRBD2 (6 bases). Germline lookup yields CDR1 PRHDT and CDR2 FYEKMQ (reference sequence). The CDR3 has 13 amino acids.

The CDR3 bases are TGTGCCAGCAGCCCCTCCTCGCTACAGGGGGCCGCCGGGGAGCTGTTTTTT. Protein product: CASSPSSLQGAAGELFF. The chain employs TRBV7-6 and TRBJ2-2, with TRBD1 matching 9 bases. After removal of 5 bases from V and 6 bases from J, the junction contained 13 bases not matched to a gene. The CDR3 covers 17 residues. Germline V lookup: CDR1 SGHVS, CDR2 FNYEAQ.

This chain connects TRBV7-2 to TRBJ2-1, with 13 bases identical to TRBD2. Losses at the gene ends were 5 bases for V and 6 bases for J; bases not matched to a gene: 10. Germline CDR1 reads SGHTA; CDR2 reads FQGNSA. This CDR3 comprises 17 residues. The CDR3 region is CASSAWTSGSKGNEQFF. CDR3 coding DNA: TGTGCCAGCAGCGCCTGGACTAGCGGGAGTAAGGGCAATGAGCAGTTCTTC.

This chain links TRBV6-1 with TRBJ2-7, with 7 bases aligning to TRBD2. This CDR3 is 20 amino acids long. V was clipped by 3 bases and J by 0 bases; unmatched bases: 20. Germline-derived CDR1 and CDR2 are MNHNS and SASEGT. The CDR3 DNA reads TGTGCCAGCAGTGACCCGCCTCCGACGCTCCGGCTAGCGGCCTCCTACGAGCAGTACTTC. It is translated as CASSDPPPTLRLAASYEQYF.

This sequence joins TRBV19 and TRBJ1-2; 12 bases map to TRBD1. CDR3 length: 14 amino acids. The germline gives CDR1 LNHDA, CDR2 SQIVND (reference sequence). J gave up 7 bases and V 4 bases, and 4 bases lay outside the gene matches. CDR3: CASSKGQGARGYTF. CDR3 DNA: TGTGCCAGTAGTAAGGGACAGGGGGCGCGTGGCTACACCTTC.

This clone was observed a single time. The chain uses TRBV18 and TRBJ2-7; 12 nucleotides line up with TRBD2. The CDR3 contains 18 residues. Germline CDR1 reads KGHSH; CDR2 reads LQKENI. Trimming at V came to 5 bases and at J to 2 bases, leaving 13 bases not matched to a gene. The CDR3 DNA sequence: TGTGCCAGCTCATCACATGGTCCGTCTAGCGGGAGGGCCTACGAGCAGTACTTC. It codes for CASSSHGPSSGRAYEQYF.

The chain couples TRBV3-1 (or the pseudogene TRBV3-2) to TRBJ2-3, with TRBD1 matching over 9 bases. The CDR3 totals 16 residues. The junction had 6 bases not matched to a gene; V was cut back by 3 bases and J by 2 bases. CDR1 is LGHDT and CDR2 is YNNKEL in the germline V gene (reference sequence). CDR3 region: CASSHKRDRATDTQYF. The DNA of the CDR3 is TGTGCCAGCAGCCACAAAAGGGACAGGGCCACAGATACGCAGTATTTT.

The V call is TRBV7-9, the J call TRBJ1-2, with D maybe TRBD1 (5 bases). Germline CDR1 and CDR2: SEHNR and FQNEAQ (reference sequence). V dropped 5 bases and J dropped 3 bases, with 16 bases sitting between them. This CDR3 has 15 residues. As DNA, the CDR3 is TGTGCCAGCAGCCCGCGGGGGGTGAGTGACTATGGCTACACCTTC. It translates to CASSPRGVSDYGYTF.

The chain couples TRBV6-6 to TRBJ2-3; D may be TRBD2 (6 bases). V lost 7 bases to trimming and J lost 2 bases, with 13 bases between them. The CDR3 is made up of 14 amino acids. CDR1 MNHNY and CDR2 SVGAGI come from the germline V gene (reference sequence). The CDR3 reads CASNRRGDTDTQYF. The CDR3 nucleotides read TGTGCCAGCAATCGGCGGGGCGACACAGATACGCAGTATTTT.

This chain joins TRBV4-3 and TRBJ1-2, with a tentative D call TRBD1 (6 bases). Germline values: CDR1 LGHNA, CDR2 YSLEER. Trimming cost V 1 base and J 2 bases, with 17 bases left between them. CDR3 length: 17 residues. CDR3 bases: TGCGCCAGCAGCCAAGTGGGTAGGGGGAAGGCGAACTATGGCTACACCTTC. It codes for CASSQVGRGKANYGYTF.

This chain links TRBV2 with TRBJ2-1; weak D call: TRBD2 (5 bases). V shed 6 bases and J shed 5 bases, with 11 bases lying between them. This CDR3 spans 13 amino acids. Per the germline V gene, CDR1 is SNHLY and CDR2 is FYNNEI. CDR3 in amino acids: CASSPGLHNEQFF. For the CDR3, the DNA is TGTGCCAGCAGCCCCGGACTCCACAATGAGCAGTTCTTC.

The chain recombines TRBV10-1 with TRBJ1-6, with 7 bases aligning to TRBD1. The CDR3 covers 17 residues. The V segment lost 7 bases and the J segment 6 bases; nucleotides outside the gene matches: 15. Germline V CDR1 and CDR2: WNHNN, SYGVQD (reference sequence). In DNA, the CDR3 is TGCGCCAGCATAGGGATTCAACCGGGACAGACTAATTCACCCCTCCACTTT. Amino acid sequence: CASIGIQPGQTNSPLHF.

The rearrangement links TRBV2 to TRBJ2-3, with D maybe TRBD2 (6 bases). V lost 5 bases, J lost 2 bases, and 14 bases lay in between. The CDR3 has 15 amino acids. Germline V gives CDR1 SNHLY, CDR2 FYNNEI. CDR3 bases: TGTGCCAGCAGTTTGGGGGGAACCTTCACAGATACGCAGTATTTT. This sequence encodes CASSLGGTFTDTQYF.

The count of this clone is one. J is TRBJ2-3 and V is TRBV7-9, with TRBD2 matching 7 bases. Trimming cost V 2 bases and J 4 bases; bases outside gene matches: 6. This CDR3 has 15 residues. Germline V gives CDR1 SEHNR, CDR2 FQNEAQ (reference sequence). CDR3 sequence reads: CASSLLGGGADTQYF. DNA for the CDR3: TGTGCCAGCAGCTTACTGGGGGGAGGGGCAGATACGCAGTATTTT.

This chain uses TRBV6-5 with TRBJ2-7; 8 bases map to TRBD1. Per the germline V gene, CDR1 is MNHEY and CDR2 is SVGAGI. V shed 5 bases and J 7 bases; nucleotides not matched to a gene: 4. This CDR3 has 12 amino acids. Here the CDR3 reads CASSQGALEQYV. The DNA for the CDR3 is TGTGCCAGCAGTCAGGGGGCGCTTGAGCAGTACGTC.

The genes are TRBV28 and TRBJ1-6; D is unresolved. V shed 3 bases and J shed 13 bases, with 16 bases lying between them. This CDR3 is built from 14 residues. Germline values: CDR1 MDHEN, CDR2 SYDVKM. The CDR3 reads CASSFRPLQAPLHF. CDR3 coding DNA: TGTGCCAGCAGTTTTCGCCCCCTCCAGGCGCCCCTCCACTTT.

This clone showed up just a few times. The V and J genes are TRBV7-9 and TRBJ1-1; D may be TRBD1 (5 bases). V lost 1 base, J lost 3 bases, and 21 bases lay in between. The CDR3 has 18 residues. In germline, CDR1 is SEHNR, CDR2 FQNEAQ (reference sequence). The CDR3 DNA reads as TGTGCCAGCAGCTTAGGTTATCGGGGAGGTAGGGGTGACACTGAAGCTTTCTTT. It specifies CASSLGYRGGRGDTEAFF. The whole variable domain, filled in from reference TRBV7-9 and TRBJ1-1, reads DTGVSQNPRHKITKRGQNVTFRCDPISEHNRLYWYRQTLGQGPEFLTYFQNEAQLEKSRLLSDRFSAERPKGSFSTLEIQRTEQGDSAMYLCASSLGYRGGRGDTEAFFGQGTRLTVV.

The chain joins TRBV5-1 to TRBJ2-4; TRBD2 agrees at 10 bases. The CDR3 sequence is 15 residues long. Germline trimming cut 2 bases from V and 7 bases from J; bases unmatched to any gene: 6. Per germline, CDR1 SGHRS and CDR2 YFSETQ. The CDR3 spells CASSFQAGGPNIQYF. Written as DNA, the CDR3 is TGCGCCAGCAGCTTCCAAGCGGGGGGGCCGAACATTCAGTACTTC.

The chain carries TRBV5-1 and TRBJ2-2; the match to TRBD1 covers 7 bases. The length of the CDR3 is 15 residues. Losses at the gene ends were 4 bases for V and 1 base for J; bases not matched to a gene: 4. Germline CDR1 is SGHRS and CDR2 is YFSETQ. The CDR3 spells CASSPGQENTGELFF. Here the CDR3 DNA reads TGCGCCAGCAGCCCTGGACAGGAGAACACCGGGGAGCTGTTTTTT.

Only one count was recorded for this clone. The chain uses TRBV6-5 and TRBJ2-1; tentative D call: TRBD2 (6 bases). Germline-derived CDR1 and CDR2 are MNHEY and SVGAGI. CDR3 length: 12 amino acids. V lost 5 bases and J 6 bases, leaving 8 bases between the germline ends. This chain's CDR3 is CASSRGINEQFF. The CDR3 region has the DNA TGTGCCAGCAGTCGGGGGATCAATGAGCAGTTCTTC.

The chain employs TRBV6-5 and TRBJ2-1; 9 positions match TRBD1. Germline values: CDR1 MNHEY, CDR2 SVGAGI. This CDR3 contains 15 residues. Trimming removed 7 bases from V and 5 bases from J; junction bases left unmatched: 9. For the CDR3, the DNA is TGTGCCAGCACCGCGGGACAGGGTGGTCACAATGAGCAGTTCTTC. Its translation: CASTAGQGGHNEQFF.

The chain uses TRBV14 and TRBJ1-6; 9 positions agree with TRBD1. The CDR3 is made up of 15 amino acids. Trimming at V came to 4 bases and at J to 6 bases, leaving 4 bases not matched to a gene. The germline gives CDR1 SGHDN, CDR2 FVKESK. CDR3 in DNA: TGTGCCAGCAGCCCTGGACAGGGGCTTAATTCACCCCTCCACTTT. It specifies CASSPGQGLNSPLHF.